This is a list of T cell receptor beta chains from one sample in a study of response to subunit inactivated influenza vaccine. TCRdb used MiXCR to reprocess the RT-PCR reads, holding one entry per CDR3 protein. There are just under 550,000 distinct CDR3 sequences in the sample; around 25% occur only once, and 2.5% to 3% lies in the top ten. These data also formed part of another study, on T cells expressing NK-cell markers.

The material was CD4+ T cells sorted from PBMCs, obtained 12 days after vaccination. Receptors originate from a man aged 50-60 years who received an inactivated influenza vaccine. CDR3s include the opening cysteine and the closing phenylalanine or tryptophan. D genes are given only for firm matches. Expanded clones get a size class; other rows say once, few or many, or leave the size out.

j_gene: TRBJ1-1; d_gene: .; abundance: few; v_gene: TRBV6-5; CDR3nt: TGTGCCAGCAGTTACTCTCCAGTGAACACTGAAGCTTTCTTT; CDR3aa: CASSYSPVNTEAFF
j_gene: TRBJ2-5; d_gene: .; abundance: few; v_gene: TRBV28; CDR3nt: TGTGCCAGCTATGCCAGACGGGGGACCCAGTACTTC; CDR3aa: CASYARRGTQYF
j_gene: TRBJ1-2; d_gene: .; abundance: few; v_gene: TRBV25-1; CDR3nt: TGTGCCAGCAGCGAGGACAGTGCGGGCGGCTACACCTTC; CDR3aa: CASSEDSAGGYTF
j_gene: TRBJ2-1; d_gene: .; abundance: .; v_gene: TRBV24-1; CDR3nt: TGTGCCACCAGTGACCGAGACCGGGTGGGAAACAATGAGCAGTTCTTC; CDR3aa: CATSDRDRVGNNEQFF
j_gene: TRBJ2-1; d_gene: .; abundance: few; v_gene: TRBV4-2; CDR3nt: TGTGCCAGCAGCCAAGCCGGGGTGGAGGGGGCCAATGAGCAGTTCTTC; CDR3aa: CASSQAGVEGANEQFF
j_gene: TRBJ1-5; d_gene: .; abundance: .; v_gene: TRBV20-1; CDR3nt: TGCAGCCTTAGACCGGGACTACTTAGCAATCAGCCCCAGCATTTT; CDR3aa: CSLRPGLLSNQPQHF
j_gene: TRBJ2-2; d_gene: .; abundance: many; v_gene: TRBV4-2; CDR3nt: TGTGCCAGCAGCCCTACCGGGCCCACCGGGGAGCTGTTTTTT; CDR3aa: CASSPTGPTGELFF
j_gene: TRBJ2-3; d_gene: TRBD1; abundance: few; v_gene: TRBV18; CDR3nt: TGTGCCAGCTCACCGGACAGGTTAGATACGCAGTATTTT; CDR3aa: CASSPDRLDTQYF
j_gene: TRBJ2-5; d_gene: .; abundance: .; v_gene: TRBV3-1; CDR3nt: TGTGCCAGCAGTACAGTACAAGAGACCCAGTACTTC; CDR3aa: CASSTVQETQYF
j_gene: TRBJ1-1; d_gene: .; abundance: .; v_gene: TRBV5-5; CDR3nt: TGTGCCAGCAGCTCTGACAGCTACACTGAAGCTTTCTTT; CDR3aa: CASSSDSYTEAFF
j_gene: TRBJ2-3; d_gene: TRBD2; abundance: few; v_gene: TRBV20-1; CDR3nt: TGCAGTGCTAGAGATTTAGCGGGGGGGTATAGGGGTACGCAGTATTTT; CDR3aa: CSARDLAGGYRGTQYF
j_gene: TRBJ2-3; d_gene: TRBD2; abundance: .; v_gene: TRBV24-1; CDR3nt: TGTGCCACCAGTGACCCAAGCGGGGCTAGCACAGATACGCAGTATTTT; CDR3aa: CATSDPSGASTDTQYF
j_gene: TRBJ1-2; d_gene: TRBD1; abundance: few; v_gene: TRBV6-2/TRBV6-3; CDR3nt: TGTGCCAGCGCGTCCACCGGGACAGGGAGTGGCTACACCTTC; CDR3aa: CASASTGTGSGYTF
j_gene: TRBJ2-6; d_gene: TRBD1; abundance: .; v_gene: TRBV10-3; CDR3nt: TGTGCCATCAGTGGGCAACAGGGGGCACTTGGGGCCAACGTCCTGACTTTC; CDR3aa: CAISGQQGALGANVLTF
j_gene: TRBJ1-2; d_gene: .; abundance: few; v_gene: TRBV28; CDR3nt: TGTGCCAGCAGTGGAACCCGGGCCCTCAACTATGGCTACACCTTC; CDR3aa: CASSGTRALNYGYTF
j_gene: TRBJ1-1; d_gene: TRBD1; abundance: few; v_gene: TRBV4-1; CDR3nt: TGCGCCAGCAGCCAGACCGACAGGGCGGCTGAAGCTTTCTTT; CDR3aa: CASSQTDRAAEAFF
j_gene: TRBJ2-3; d_gene: TRBD2; abundance: .; v_gene: TRBV3-1; CDR3nt: TGTGCCAGCAGCCAGCGACCGACCGGGGGGAGCACAGATACGCAGTATTTT; CDR3aa: CASSQRPTGGSTDTQYF
j_gene: TRBJ2-3; d_gene: TRBD1; abundance: .; v_gene: TRBV7-2; CDR3nt: TGTGCCAGCAGCCCCAGGACAGGGTCTCGTCTGGATACGCAGTATTTT; CDR3aa: CASSPRTGSRLDTQYF
j_gene: TRBJ2-3; d_gene: .; abundance: .; v_gene: TRBV5-1; CDR3nt: TGCGCCAGCAGCCTCTCTGTGGGGAGGAATACGCAGTATTTT; CDR3aa: CASSLSVGRNTQYF
j_gene: TRBJ1-2; d_gene: TRBD1; abundance: .; v_gene: TRBV6-1; CDR3nt: TGTGCCAGCGGCTCCCCTTCCGGGACAGGACCCTCTGGTGGCTACACCTTC; CDR3aa: CASGSPSGTGPSGGYTF
j_gene: TRBJ2-6; d_gene: .; abundance: .; v_gene: TRBV5-1; CDR3nt: TGCGCCAGCAGCCCGGGACGGCCCTCTGGGGCCAACGTCCTGACTTTC; CDR3aa: CASSPGRPSGANVLTF
j_gene: TRBJ2-1; d_gene: TRBD2; abundance: .; v_gene: TRBV6-2/TRBV6-3; CDR3nt: TGTGCCAGCAGCCCCTGGGCTAGCGGTTACAATGAGCAGTTCTTC; CDR3aa: CASSPWASGYNEQFF
j_gene: TRBJ2-1; d_gene: .; abundance: .; v_gene: TRBV4-3; CDR3nt: TGCGCCAGCAGCCAAGAGAATAGGGCAGGAGGGTACAATGAGCAGTTCTTC; CDR3aa: CASSQENRAGGYNEQFF
j_gene: TRBJ2-1; d_gene: TRBD2; abundance: many; v_gene: TRBV12-3/TRBV12-4; CDR3nt: TGTGCCAGCACCCGACTAGCGGGAATGAGTAATGAGCAGTTCTTC; CDR3aa: CASTRLAGMSNEQFF
j_gene: TRBJ1-3; d_gene: .; abundance: .; v_gene: TRBV5-5; CDR3nt: TGTGCCAGCAGCTGGGGTCTGGGGGCTTATTCTGGAAACACCATATATTTT; CDR3aa: CASSWGLGAYSGNTIYF
j_gene: TRBJ1-1; d_gene: .; abundance: .; v_gene: TRBV6-2/TRBV6-3; CDR3nt: TGTGCCAGCAGTTACTCGTGGCAGTTGAACACTGAAGCTTTCTTT; CDR3aa: CASSYSWQLNTEAFF
j_gene: TRBJ1-1; d_gene: .; abundance: .; v_gene: TRBV20-1; CDR3nt: TGCAGTGCCAACCGACAGGCGAGAAGCACTGAAGCTTTCTTT; CDR3aa: CSANRQARSTEAFF
j_gene: TRBJ2-3; d_gene: .; abundance: few; v_gene: TRBV6-2/TRBV6-3; CDR3nt: TGTGCCAGCAGCCAGGTGGGGCGATTCACAGATACGCAGTATTTT; CDR3aa: CASSQVGRFTDTQYF
j_gene: TRBJ2-7; d_gene: .; abundance: .; v_gene: TRBV7-3; CDR3nt: TGTGCCAGCAGCTTAAAGCCGGGAGTCGAGCAGTACTTC; CDR3aa: CASSLKPGVEQYF
j_gene: TRBJ1-2; d_gene: TRBD1; abundance: .; v_gene: TRBV27; CDR3nt: TGTGCCAGCAGTGCCACAGGGGGCGCCGGCTACACCTTC; CDR3aa: CASSATGGAGYTF
j_gene: TRBJ1-2; d_gene: .; abundance: .; v_gene: TRBV5-1; CDR3nt: TGCGCCGGCAGCTTGCCAAGGGGCTATGGCTACACCTTC; CDR3aa: CAGSLPRGYGYTF
j_gene: TRBJ2-1; d_gene: TRBD2; abundance: few; v_gene: TRBV20-1; CDR3nt: TGCAGTGAGGCGCGGGAGGGCCTCGGCAATGAGCAGTTCTTC; CDR3aa: CSEAREGLGNEQFF
j_gene: TRBJ2-1; d_gene: TRBD2; abundance: few; v_gene: TRBV10-3; CDR3nt: TGTGCCATCAGTGCCGTGATTCTAGCGGGGGGATACAATGAGCAGTTCTTC; CDR3aa: CAISAVILAGGYNEQFF
j_gene: TRBJ1-4; d_gene: .; abundance: .; v_gene: TRBV4-2; CDR3nt: TGTGCCAGCAGCCTTCAAGGGGTTGCCGGGGATGAAAAACTGTTTTTT; CDR3aa: CASSLQGVAGDEKLFF
j_gene: TRBJ2-7; d_gene: TRBD2; abundance: .; v_gene: TRBV20-1; CDR3nt: TGCAGTGCTAGGGGGACTAGCGGGGATCGGACCTACGAGCAGTACTTC; CDR3aa: CSARGTSGDRTYEQYF
j_gene: TRBJ1-1; d_gene: .; abundance: .; v_gene: TRBV11-2; CDR3nt: TGTGCCAGCAGCATCGAAGACCGGGACCCTCGGGCTTTGGCTGAAGCTTTCTTT; CDR3aa: CASSIEDRDPRALAEAFF
j_gene: TRBJ2-7; d_gene: TRBD1; abundance: few; v_gene: TRBV5-1; CDR3nt: TGCGCCAGCAGCGTGGGACAGGGAATGGGCGAGCAGTACTTC; CDR3aa: CASSVGQGMGEQYF
j_gene: TRBJ1-4; d_gene: .; abundance: .; v_gene: TRBV11-3; CDR3nt: TGTGCCAGCAGCGCCGGGGATGAAAAACTGTTTTTT; CDR3aa: CASSAGDEKLFF
j_gene: TRBJ2-7; d_gene: TRBD2; abundance: .; v_gene: TRBV6-1; CDR3nt: TGTGCCAGCAGGGGGGGGGTCGGGATTTACGAGCAGTACTTC; CDR3aa: CASRGGVGIYEQYF
j_gene: TRBJ2-2; d_gene: .; abundance: few; v_gene: TRBV12-3/TRBV12-4; CDR3nt: TGTGCCAGCAGTCCAGCAGGGAGGCTAGCCGGGGAGCTGTTTTTT; CDR3aa: CASSPAGRLAGELFF
j_gene: TRBJ1-4; d_gene: .; abundance: .; v_gene: TRBV18; CDR3nt: TGTGCCAGCTCATCCACAGTCGCAACTAATGAAAAACTGTTTTTT; CDR3aa: CASSSTVATNEKLFF